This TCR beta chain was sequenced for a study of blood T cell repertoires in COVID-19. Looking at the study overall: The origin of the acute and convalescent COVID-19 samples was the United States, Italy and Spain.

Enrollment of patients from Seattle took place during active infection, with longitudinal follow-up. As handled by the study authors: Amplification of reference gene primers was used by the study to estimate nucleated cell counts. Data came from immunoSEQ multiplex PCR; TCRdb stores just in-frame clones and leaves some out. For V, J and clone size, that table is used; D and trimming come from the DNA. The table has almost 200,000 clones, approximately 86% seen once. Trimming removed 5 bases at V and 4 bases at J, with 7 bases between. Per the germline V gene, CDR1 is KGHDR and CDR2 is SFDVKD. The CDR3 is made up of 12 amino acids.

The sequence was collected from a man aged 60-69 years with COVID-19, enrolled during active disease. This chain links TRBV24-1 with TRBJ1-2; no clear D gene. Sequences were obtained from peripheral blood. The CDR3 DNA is TGTGCCACCAGTGGGTTGAGCTATGGCTACACCTTC. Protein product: CATSGLSYGYTF.